The next 14 T cell receptor beta chains were all read from a single sample in a study of blood T cells in healthy people across ages. Using a J-beta primer mix together with a sample-barcoded 5' primer, a second PCR was run for roughly 6 to 12 cycles. From the 5' RACE reads, TCRdb called clonotypes with MiXCR, one entry per CDR3 protein. The sample has 700,000 to 950,000 distinct CDR3 sequences, 43% seen once; the top ten hold roughly 20%. The sample consisted of blood. The origin of the receptors is an older woman in good health.

In this sample, this clonotype turned up many times. The chain uses TRBV29-1 and TRBJ1-2; D is uncertain. Germline lookup yields CDR1 SQVTM and CDR2 ANQGSEA. V lost 7 bases to trimming and J lost 0 bases, with 6 bases between them. The CDR3 totals 11 residues. This CDR3 is CSGEANYGYTF. In DNA, the CDR3 is TGCAGCGGGGAGGCTAACTATGGCTACACCTTC.

J is TRBJ1-1 and V is TRBV28; no reliable D call. The CDR3 covers 16 residues. The germline CDR1 and CDR2 sequences are MDHEN and SYDVKM. Deletions cut 3 bases from V and 1 base from J, with 15 bases between. Here the CDR3 reads CASSFGRAPGNTEAFF. As DNA, the CDR3 is TGTGCCAGCAGTTTTGGCCGGGCCCCTGGGAACACTGAAGCTTTCTTT. Using reference TRBV28 and TRBJ1-1 for the parts outside the CDR3, the full variable domain is DVKVTQSSRYLVKRTGEKVFLECVQDMDHENMFWYRQDPGLGLRLIYFSYDVKMKEKGDIPEGYSVSREKKERFSLILESASTNQTSMYLCASSFGRAPGNTEAFFGQGTRLTVV.

This clonotype was counted once. The CDR3 spells CASTDSQSSGNTIYF. The CDR3 DNA reads as TGTGCCAGCACCGACAGCCAGAGCTCTGGAAACACCATATATTTT. The V call is TRBV28, the J call TRBJ1-3; D may be TRBD1 (5 bases). Trimming stripped 7 bases from V and 0 bases from J, with 13 bases between. In germline, CDR1 is MDHEN, CDR2 SYDVKM. This CDR3 is 15 amino acids long.

The genes are TRBV5-1 and TRBJ1-2, with TRBD1 matching 9 bases. Germline V gene sequence: CDR1 SGHRS, CDR2 YFSETQ. The CDR3 length is 14 residues. After removal of 4 bases from V and 4 bases from J, the junction contained 5 bases not matched to a gene. CDR3 DNA: TGCGCCAGCAGCGCCACAGGGGGCGTCTATGGCTACACCTTC. Its protein product is CASSATGGVYGYTF.

The chain recombines TRBV20-1 with TRBJ2-1; D perhaps matches TRBD2 (7 bases). The V end lost 5 bases, the J end lost 2 bases, and 10 bases lay between the germline ends. Germline lookup yields CDR1 DFQATT and CDR2 SNEGSKA (reference sequence). The CDR3 runs 13 residues. This CDR3 is CSAEGGAYNEQFF. The CDR3 nucleotides are TGCAGTGCTGAGGGGGGGGCCTACAATGAGCAGTTCTTC.

The V gene is TRBV5-1, the J gene TRBJ2-7, with TRBD1 as a possible D gene (5 bases). The CDR3 sequence is 14 residues long. Germline V gene data show CDR1 as SGHRS and CDR2 as YFSETQ. V dropped 5 bases and J dropped 0 bases, with 12 bases sitting between them. CDR3 residues: CASSPTDTSYEQYF. In DNA, the CDR3 is TGCGCCAGCAGTCCCACGGACACCTCCTACGAGCAGTACTTC.

In this sample, this clonotype turned up many times. The chain is built from TRBV11-2 and TRBJ2-1, with D unclear. Germline assignment: CDR1 SGHAT and CDR2 FQNNGV. V shed 2 bases and J shed 8 bases, with 4 bases lying between them. The CDR3 length is 11 residues. CDR3 residues: CASSLRHEQFF. Here the CDR3 DNA reads TGTGCCAGCAGCTTAAGACATGAGCAGTTCTTC.

Points on this clonotype: Germline and junction disagree at one end, which may indicate a read error. This chain links TRBV25-1 with TRBJ2-5, with D maybe TRBD2 (7 bases). Germline V gives CDR1 MGHDK, CDR2 SYGVNS. The CDR3 extends over 16 amino acids. The CDR3 is CACSPLGGGLGETQYF. The CDR3 nucleotides are TGTGCCTGCAGTCCCCTGGGAGGGGGTTTGGGGGAGACCCAGTACTTC.

This clonotype was picked up a small number of times. J is TRBJ2-1 and V is TRBV7-2; TRBD1 is a possible D gene (6 bases). Germline V CDR1 and CDR2: SGHTA, FQGNSA. The CDR3 runs to 16 residues. V was shortened by 0 bases and J by 3 bases, with 12 bases between the two germline ends. DNA of the CDR3: TGTGCCAGCAGCTTAGCGCAGTCAGGGGTCTACAATGAGCAGTTCTTC. Its translation: CASSLAQSGVYNEQFF.

The genes are TRBV18 and TRBJ1-6; D uncertain. Germline V gene sequence: CDR1 KGHSH, CDR2 LQKENI. The CDR3 consists of 15 residues. V shed 4 bases and J shed 7 bases, with 14 bases lying between them. Here the CDR3 reads CASSRVDAGNSPLHF. The CDR3 DNA sequence: TGTGCCAGCTCACGGGTGGACGCTGGAAATTCACCCCTCCACTTT.

The V call is TRBV6-5, the J call TRBJ2-3; D is undetermined. V dropped 6 bases and J dropped 2 bases, with 15 bases sitting between them. The germline gives CDR1 MNHEY, CDR2 SVGAGI. There are 15 residues in the CDR3. For the CDR3, the DNA is TGTGCCAGCAGGCCCCTCTCCCACTCCACAGATACGCAGTATTTT. Translation gives CASRPLSHSTDTQYF.

V is TRBV20-1 and J is TRBJ2-3, with 7 bases matching TRBD1. Germline values: CDR1 DFQATT, CDR2 SNEGSKA (reference sequence). Trimming cost V 3 bases and J 2 bases; bases outside gene matches: 8. The CDR3 covers 15 residues. The CDR3 DNA is TGCAGTGCTAGGACCCTCGGGACAGACACAGATACGCAGTATTTT. It encodes CSARTLGTDTDTQYF.

The sample holds a few counts of this clonotype. The rearrangement uses TRBV29-1 and TRBJ2-5, with TRBD1 matching over 9 bases. The CDR3 runs 15 residues. Germline V CDR1 and CDR2: SQVTM, ANQGSEA. J lost 11 bases, V lost 5 bases, and 18 bases had no gene match. The CDR3 loop is CSVSGTGRVADEQYF. The CDR3, as DNA: TGCAGCGTTTCCGGGACAGGGAGGGTCGCGGATGAGCAGTACTTC.

A few counts support this clonotype. This sequence joins TRBV29-1 and TRBJ2-3; 8 bases fit TRBD1. With 4 bases clipped from V and 9 bases from J, the junction kept 9 bases outside the gene matches. Germline CDR1 reads SQVTM; CDR2 reads ANQGSEA. This CDR3 spans 13 amino acids. CDR3 loop: CSVVHLGQATQYF. The CDR3 DNA reads TGCAGCGTTGTCCACCTGGGACAGGCCACGCAGTATTTT.